This T cell receptor beta chain was identified during a study of cytomegalovirus exposure and HLA in healthy donors. The PCR contained 60 Vbeta and 13 Jbeta primers. Assay: immunoSEQ multiplex PCR; the TCRdb copy retains only in-frame clones and omits some. The table shows some 180,000 clones, with roughly 85% occurring only once. The germline V gene has CDR1 MGHRA and CDR2 YSYEKL. CDR3 length equals 16 residues. Trimming removed 0 bases at V and 3 bases at J, with 13 bases between. The TCR was taken from a woman aged 50 to 60 in good health and CMV-seronegative. The sequencing input was PBMCs. The chain has TRBV4-1 and TRBJ2-3; a possible D gene is TRBD2 (6 bases). CDR3 bases: TGCGCCAGCAGCCAAGAGGGGGGTTTAGGGACAGATACGCAGTATTTT. Translation: CASSQEGGLGTDTQYF.